Presented here are 12 T cell receptor beta chains from one specimen sequenced in a study of T cell responses to AZD1222 COVID-19 vaccine. TCRdb keeps only in-frame clones here, not all; method: immunoSEQ multiplex PCR. This table has about 150,000 clones, 80% to 95% appearing once. The sample in question was peripheral blood, obtained 28 days after the second AZD1222 dose. These receptors all stem from an adult who received the AZD1222 COVID-19 vaccine.

This clone was counted a single time. V and J are TRBV7-9 and TRBJ2-3, with D tentatively TRBD2 (6 bases). Germline V gene lookup returns CDR1 SEHNR and CDR2 FQNEAQ (reference sequence). Between the trimmed V and J ends, which lost 4 bases and 1 base, there was a span of 9 bases. CDR3 length: 14 amino acids. CDR3 nucleotide sequence: TGTGCCAGCAGCTGGGTAGCGGGCACAGATACGCAGTATTTT. Residues: CASSWVAGTDTQYF.

The V call is TRBV6-5, the J call TRBJ1-2; 11 bases align to TRBD1. Germline CDR1 reads MNHEY; CDR2 reads SVGAGI. The CDR3 has 16 amino acids. V lost 0 bases to trimming and J lost 2 bases; unmatched junction nucleotides: 2. This CDR3 is CASSYSRTGGNYGYTF. The CDR3 region has the DNA TGTGCCAGCAGTTACTCTCGGACAGGGGGCAACTATGGCTACACCTTC.

V is TRBV9 and J is TRBJ1-5; TRBD1 might be the D (5 bases). The V end was cut by 0 bases, the J end by 3 bases, with 7 bases between. This CDR3 has 14 amino acids. CDR1 and CDR2 (germline): SGDLS, YYNGEE. The CDR3 region has the DNA TGTGCCAGCAGCGTAGACGGGGCCAATCAGCCCCAGCATTTT. This encodes CASSVDGANQPQHF. The full variable domain, rest sourced from reference TRBV9 and TRBJ1-5, is DSGVTQTPKHLITATGQRVTLRCSPRSGDLSVYWYQQSLDQGLQFLIQYYNGEERAKGNILERFSAQQFPDLHSELNLSSLELGDSALYFCASSVDGANQPQHFGDGTRLSIL.

The V gene is TRBV6-5, the J gene TRBJ1-2, with D possibly TRBD1 on 5 matching bases. With 0 bases removed from V and 10 bases from J, the gap between germline ends came to 9 bases. The CDR3 spans 12 residues. The V gene's germline CDR1 is MNHEY and CDR2 SVGAGI. The CDR3 sequence is CASSYSGADYTF. CDR3 in DNA: TGTGCCAGCAGTTACTCCGGGGCTGACTACACCTTC.

This clone was recorded only once. The genes are TRBV6-1 and TRBJ2-3; no reliable D call. Germline loops: CDR1 MNHNS, CDR2 SASEGT. The CDR3 spans 14 residues. Trimming left V 3 bases short and J 2 bases short, with 9 bases between. CDR3 residues: CASSDPPNTDTQYF. CDR3 in DNA: TGTGCCAGCAGTGACCCCCCGAACACAGATACGCAGTATTTT.

The chain combines TRBV5-4 with TRBJ1-1, with D possibly TRBD1 on 6 matching bases. V lost 4 bases, J lost 7 bases, and 14 bases lay in between. The CDR3 sequence is 13 residues long. Germline loops: CDR1 SGHNT, CDR2 YYREEE (reference sequence). The CDR3 loop is CASSGDTLSEAFF. CDR3 nucleotides: TGTGCCAGCAGCGGGGACACGTTAAGTGAAGCTTTCTTT.

This sequence joins TRBV12-3 or TRBV12-4 and TRBJ2-1, with D unclear. The V end lost 6 bases, the J end lost 6 bases, and 12 bases lay between the germline ends. This CDR3 comprises 13 residues. CDR3 sequence (DNA): TGTGCCAGCAGCCCTCTCGTTGGCAATGAGCAGTTCTTC. Amino acids: CASSPLVGNEQFF.

The chain employs TRBV25-1 and TRBJ1-6, with TRBD1 identical over 7 bases. The V and J ends lost 4 bases and 7 bases, in that order; junction bases with no gene match: 7. Germline CDR1 MGHDK, CDR2 SYGVNS. The CDR3 is 15 amino acids. CDR3 region: CASSAPDRRNSPLHF. The CDR3 coding sequence is TGTGCCAGCAGTGCTCCGGACAGGAGGAATTCACCCCTCCACTTT.

The chain recombines TRBV30 with TRBJ1-5, with D maybe TRBD1 (5 bases). The germline CDR1 and CDR2 sequences are GTSNPN and SVGIG (reference sequence). The V end lost 5 bases, the J end lost 2 bases, and 10 bases lay between the germline ends. The CDR3 extends over 13 amino acids. The CDR3 DNA sequence: TGTGCCTGGGGGGACCCCGGCAATCAGCCCCAGCATTTT. Translating it yields CAWGDPGNQPQHF. The whole variable domain, remainder taken from reference TRBV30 and TRBJ1-5, is SQTIHQWPATLVQPVGSPLSLECTVEGTSNPNLYWYRQAAGRGLQLLFYSVGIGQISSEVPQNLSASRPQDRQFILSSKKLLLSDSGFYLCAWGDPGNQPQHFGDGTRLSIL.

This chain connects TRBV7-9 to TRBJ1-2, with 10 bases fitting TRBD1. V was pared by 3 bases and J by 7 bases, with 2 bases of the junction left unmatched. The CDR3 has 13 amino acids. The germline V gene has CDR1 SEHNR and CDR2 FQNEAQ (reference sequence). DNA for the CDR3: TGTGCCAGCAGCTTTGGGACAGGGGTTGGCTACACCTTC. It encodes CASSFGTGVGYTF.

The J gene is TRBJ1-1, the V gene TRBV30; TRBD1 matches at 7 bases. The CDR3 loop spans 15 amino acids. Germline V gene sequence: CDR1 GTSNPN, CDR2 SVGIG (reference sequence). The ends lost 5 bases at V and 2 bases at J; junction bases unmatched: 11. In nucleotides, the CDR3 is TGTGCCTGGCAGAACGGACAGGCAACCAACACTGAAGCTTTCTTT. Translation: CAWQNGQATNTEAFF.

The table lists this clone with a count of one. The chain carries TRBV9 and TRBJ1-1; D possibly corresponds to TRBD1 (5 bases). Per germline, CDR1 SGDLS and CDR2 YYNGEE. The V gene lost 4 bases and the J gene lost 5 bases, with 9 bases spanning the gap. The CDR3 runs 12 residues. The CDR3 is CASSRDGTEAFF. CDR3 bases: TGTGCCAGCAGCAGGGACGGGACTGAAGCTTTCTTT. The variable domain in full, completed from reference TRBV9 and TRBJ1-1, reads DSGVTQTPKHLITATGQRVTLRCSPRSGDLSVYWYQQSLDQGLQFLIQYYNGEERAKGNILERFSAQQFPDLHSELNLSSLELGDSALYFCASSRDGTEAFFGQGTRLTVV.